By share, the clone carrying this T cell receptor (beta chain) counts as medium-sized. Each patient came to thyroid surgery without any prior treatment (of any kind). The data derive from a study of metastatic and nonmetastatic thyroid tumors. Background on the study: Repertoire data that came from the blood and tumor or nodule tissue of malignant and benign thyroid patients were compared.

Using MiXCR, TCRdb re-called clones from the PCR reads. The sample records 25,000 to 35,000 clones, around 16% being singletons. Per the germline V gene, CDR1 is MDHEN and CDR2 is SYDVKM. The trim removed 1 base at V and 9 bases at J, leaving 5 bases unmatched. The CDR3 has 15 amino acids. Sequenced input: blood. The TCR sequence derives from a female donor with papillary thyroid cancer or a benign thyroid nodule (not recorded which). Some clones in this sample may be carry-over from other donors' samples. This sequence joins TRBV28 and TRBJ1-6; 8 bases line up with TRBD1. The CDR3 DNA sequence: TGTGCCAGCAGTTTATCTCAGGGGGCGCGTTCACCCCTCCACTTT. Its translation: CASSLSQGARSPLHF. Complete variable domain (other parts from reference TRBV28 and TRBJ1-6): DVKVTQSSRYLVKRTGEKVFLECVQDMDHENMFWYRQDPGLGLRLIYFSYDVKMKEKGDIPEGYSVSREKKERFSLILESASTNQTSMYLCASSLSQGARSPLHFGNGTRLTVT.